This record covers a single TCR beta chain. Its antigen is undetermined. Expansion with viral peptide pools was applied to antigen-specific CD4+ T cells by the ViraFEST assay prior to sequencing. Culturing for around ten days preceded CD4+ T cell isolation. The vaccine given was either BNT162b2 or mRNA-1273, in two doses. Sequencing was performed with immunoSEQ multiplex PCR; in TCRdb, only in-frame clones are kept and a portion is missing. The profile shows more than 50,000 clones, approximately 76% of them singletons. The data belong to a study of vaccination effects on CD4 cells after COVID-19. V gave up 5 bases and J gave up 1 base, with 9 bases separating them. Germline V CDR1 and CDR2: MDHEN, SYDVKM. The CDR3 has 13 amino acids.

The chain recombines TRBV28 with TRBJ2-7, with D possibly being TRBD1 (6 bases). The sequence derives from a human donor who received a COVID-19 vaccine. This sample comprised CD4+ T cells from PBMCs cultured with HCoV-OC43 spike peptides, obtained after COVID-19 vaccination. Indicated subset: HCoV-OC43 spike overlapping peptide pool stimulation. The CDR3 region is CASSSRGSYEQYV. In DNA form, the CDR3 reads TGTGCCAGCAGTAGCAGGGGATCCTACGAGCAGTACGTC.